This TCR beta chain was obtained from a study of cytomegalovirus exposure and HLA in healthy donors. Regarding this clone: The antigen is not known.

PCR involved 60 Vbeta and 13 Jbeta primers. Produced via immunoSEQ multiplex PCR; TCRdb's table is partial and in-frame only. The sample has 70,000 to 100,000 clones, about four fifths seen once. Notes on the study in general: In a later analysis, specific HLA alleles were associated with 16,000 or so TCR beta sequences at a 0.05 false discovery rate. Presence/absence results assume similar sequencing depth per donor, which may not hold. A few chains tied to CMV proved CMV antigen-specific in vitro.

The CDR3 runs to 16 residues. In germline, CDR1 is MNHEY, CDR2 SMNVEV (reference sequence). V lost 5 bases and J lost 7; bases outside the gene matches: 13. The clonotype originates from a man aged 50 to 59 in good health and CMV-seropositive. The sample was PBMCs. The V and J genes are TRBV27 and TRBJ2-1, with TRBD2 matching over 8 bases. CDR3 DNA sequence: TGTGCCAGCAGTATCCCTGGGGCGGGAGGTTATAATGAGCAGTTCTTC. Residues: CASSIPGAGGYNEQFF.